What follows are 24 T cell receptor beta chains derived from one specimen sequenced in a study of cytomegalovirus exposure and HLA in healthy donors. The PCR ran on 60 Vbeta and 13 Jbeta primers. Clones were read by immunoSEQ multiplex PCR, and TCRdb kept only the in-frame ones, dropping some. The sample has under 300,000 clones; about 86% are singletons. The source material was PBMCs. Receptor source: a woman aged 60-75 years in good health and CMV-seropositive.

V usage is TRBV2 and J usage is TRBJ2-5; 7 nucleotides line up with TRBD1. Germline-derived CDR1 and CDR2 are SNHLY and FYNNEI. The V segment lost 6 bases and the J segment 5 bases; nucleotides outside the gene matches: 3. The CDR3 covers 12 residues. In DNA form, the CDR3 reads TGTGCCAGCAGGTTGACAGGGGAGACCCAGTACTTC. Translation gives CASRLTGETQYF.

The chain recombines TRBV10-1 with TRBJ2-7, with TRBD1 matching 8 bases. There are 15 residues in the CDR3. Germline V gene lookup returns CDR1 WNHNN and CDR2 SYGVQD (reference sequence). The junction had 2 bases not matched to a gene; V was cut back by 1 base and J by 0 bases. The CDR3: CASSEWTGISYEQYF. As DNA, the CDR3 is TGCGCCAGCAGTGAGTGGACAGGGATCTCCTACGAGCAGTACTTC.

The rearrangement joins TRBV7-9 to TRBJ1-2; D uncertain. Deletions cut 3 bases from V and 0 bases from J, with 5 bases between. This CDR3 region has 13 residues. The V gene's germline CDR1 is SEHNR and CDR2 FQNEAQ (reference sequence). DNA for the CDR3: TGTGCCAGCAGCTTCGAGACTAACTATGGCTACACCTTC. Its protein is CASSFETNYGYTF.

The chain employs TRBV19 and TRBJ2-1, with 12 bases that match TRBD2. The CDR3 totals 14 residues. J was trimmed by 8 bases and V by 5 bases; bases with no gene match: 4. Germline V gene sequence: CDR1 LNHDA, CDR2 SQIVND (reference sequence). The CDR3 here is CASSRTSGTHEQFF. DNA for the CDR3: TGTGCCAGTAGTCGGACTAGCGGGACTCATGAGCAGTTCTTC.

V and J are TRBV7-2 and TRBJ1-5, with 7 bases fitting TRBD1. The DNA end lines up better with TRBJ2-3; the J call may be wrong. The germline gives CDR1 SGHTA, CDR2 FQGNSA. The CDR3 runs to 17 residues. In nucleotides, the CDR3 is TGTGCCAGCAGCTTAACTCCCGCGACAGGGATTGGTCAGCCCCAGTATTTT. Amino acids: CASSLTPATGIGQPQYF.

The rearrangement uses TRBV19 and TRBJ1-1; tentatively, D is TRBD1 (5 bases). CDR3 length: 14 amino acids. The V gene lost 0 bases and the J gene lost 6 bases, with 11 bases spanning the gap. Germline CDR1 and CDR2: LNHDA and SQIVND (reference sequence). CDR3 bases: TGTGCCAGTAGTATAGACAGGGTAGGGGCTGAAGCTTTCTTT. Residues: CASSIDRVGAEAFF.

The chain combines TRBV4-2 with TRBJ1-1; perhaps TRBD1 as D (6 bases). This CDR3 has 13 residues. V lost 4 bases, J lost 9 bases, and 15 bases lay in between. Germline-derived CDR1 and CDR2 are LGHNA and YNFKEQ. This CDR3 is CASSLGGSQQAFF. The DNA for the CDR3 is TGTGCCAGCAGCCTTGGGGGCAGCCAGCAAGCTTTCTTT.

CDR3 region: CASSSGTSSEQFF. In DNA form, the CDR3 reads TGTGCCAGCAGCTCAGGGACTAGCAGCGAGCAGTTCTTC. The rearrangement uses TRBV7-9 and TRBJ2-1; 9 positions agree with TRBD2. The CDR3 covers 13 residues. CDR1 and CDR2 from the germline V gene are SEHNR and FQNEAQ (reference sequence). V trimming: 4 bases; J trimming: 10 bases; junction bases outside the gene matches: 5.

This clone has a handful of counts. The chain carries TRBV5-6 and TRBJ1-2; possibly TRBD1 for D (6 bases). Trimming took off 0 bases at V and 9 bases at J, with 12 bases between the two ends. This CDR3 comprises 13 residues. CDR1 is SGHDT and CDR2 is YYEEEE in the germline V gene. The CDR3 sequence is CASSLEQGYSYTF. The CDR3 DNA sequence: TGTGCCAGCAGCTTGGAACAGGGATATAGCTACACCTTC.

The chain couples TRBV25-1 to TRBJ1-6; D gene ambiguous. The V end was cut by 2 bases, the J end by 10 bases, with 12 bases between. This CDR3 comprises 14 residues. Germline V CDR1 and CDR2: MGHDK, SYGVNS. The CDR3, as DNA: TGTGCCAGCAGTGAAGAGTGGGAGCAATCACCCCTCCACTTT. This translates into CASSEEWEQSPLHF.

This chain links TRBV19 with TRBJ2-2; 11 positions match TRBD2. Germline CDR1 and CDR2: LNHDA and SQIVND (reference sequence). Losses at the gene ends were 6 bases for V and 0 bases for J; bases not matched to a gene: 3. The CDR3 runs to 16 residues. The CDR3 DNA reads TGTGCCAGTAGGACTAGCGGGATAGCGAACACCGGGGAGCTGTTTTTT. It is translated as CASRTSGIANTGELFF.

The CDR3 here is CASSLADSSYEQYF. CDR3 sequence (DNA): TGTGCCAGCAGTCTAGCGGACAGCTCCTACGAGCAGTACTTC. The chain links TRBV7-2 to TRBJ2-5; D is possibly TRBD2 (7 bases). The J call may be wrong; the DNA end is better matched by TRBJ2-7. Germline values: CDR1 SGHTA, CDR2 FQGNSA. This CDR3 contains 14 residues.

The chain combines TRBV18 with TRBJ2-7; 11 positions agree with TRBD2. The CDR3 covers 20 residues. V lost 3 bases and J lost 5; bases outside the gene matches: 21. Germline CDR1 is KGHSH and CDR2 is LQKENI. The CDR3 DNA reads TGTGCCAGCTCACCGGGAATGGCCGTTATACTAGCGGGAGTTTTCGACGAGCAGTACTTC. This encodes CASSPGMAVILAGVFDEQYF.

The chain's CDR3 is CASSLGLAGDGYTF. The DNA for the CDR3 is TGCGCCAGCAGCTTGGGTCTGGCCGGGGATGGCTACACCTTC. V gene TRBV5-1 combines with J gene TRBJ1-2; D unresolved. Trimming pared 0 bases from V and 6 bases from J, leaving 12 bases between. Germline loops: CDR1 SGHRS, CDR2 YFSETQ. The CDR3 has 14 amino acids.

V gene TRBV28 combines with J gene TRBJ2-7; no clear D. CDR1 MDHEN and CDR2 SYDVKM come from the germline V gene. V lost 2 bases, J lost 1 base, and 9 bases lay in between. This CDR3 spans 14 amino acids. CDR3 coding DNA: TGTGCCAGCAGTTTAGGCAGGCGATCCTACGAGCAGTACTTC. Protein sequence: CASSLGRRSYEQYF.

The V call is TRBV23-1, the J call TRBJ1-2, with D tentatively TRBD1 (5 bases). TRBV23-1 is given ORF status, its function remaining uncertain. Trimming removed 1 base from V and 4 bases from J, with 13 bases in between. The CDR3 covers 15 residues. The DNA of the CDR3 is TGCGCCAGCAGTCAATTGGTTAGACAGAGCTATGGCTACACCTTC. Amino acids: CASSQLVRQSYGYTF.

V usage is TRBV9 and J usage is TRBJ2-4; D gene unclear. CDR3 length equals 14 residues. Per the germline V gene, CDR1 is SGDLS and CDR2 is YYNGEE. V was pared by 0 bases and J by 6 bases, with 10 bases between. The CDR3 sequence: CASSVEFTGNIQYF. CDR3 bases: TGTGCCAGCAGCGTAGAGTTTACCGGAAACATTCAGTACTTC.

This clone was recorded once. This rearrangement joins TRBV9 to TRBJ1-1, with TRBD1 identical over 10 bases. Germline assignment: CDR1 SGDLS and CDR2 YYNGEE. This CDR3 has 12 residues. After removal of 2 bases from V and 8 bases from J, the junction contained 0 bases not matched to a gene. In DNA form, the CDR3 reads TGTGCCAGCAGCGTGGACAGGGGGGAAGCTTTCTTT. This sequence encodes CASSVDRGEAFF.

Only one count was recorded for this clone. The rearrangement joins TRBV7-9 to TRBJ1-1; 10 bases line up with TRBD1. Germline loops: CDR1 SEHNR, CDR2 FQNEAQ (reference sequence). The CDR3 is 17 amino acids. Trimming took 2 bases from V and 7 from J; bases not matched to a gene: 13. The CDR3 nucleotides are TGTGCCAGCAGCTTAAGAAATCGCGGGACAGGGGAGATTGAAGCTTTCTTT. Its translation is CASSLRNRGTGEIEAFF.

The genes are TRBV18 and TRBJ2-7; 9 nucleotides match TRBD2. This CDR3 region has 16 residues. Germline CDR1 reads KGHSH; CDR2 reads LQKENI. Trimming at V came to 3 bases and at J to 2 bases, leaving 8 bases not matched to a gene. The CDR3 reads CASSPNIAGATYEQYF. CDR3 in DNA: TGTGCCAGCTCACCTAACATAGCGGGAGCTACCTACGAGCAGTACTTC.

The rearrangement uses TRBV7-3 and TRBJ1-1, with 7 bases identical to TRBD1. V was clipped by 5 bases and J by 2 bases; unmatched bases: 14. Germline V lookup: CDR1 SGHTA, CDR2 FQGTGA. CDR3 length: 17 residues. Here the CDR3 reads CASSPTPTGRANTEAFF. The CDR3 coding sequence is TGTGCCAGCAGCCCAACTCCGACAGGGCGTGCAAACACTGAAGCTTTCTTT. Filled out from reference TRBV7-3 and TRBJ1-1, the complete variable domain reads GAGVSQTPSNKVTEKGKYVELRCDPISGHTALYWYRQSLGQGPEFLIYFQGTGAADDSGLPNDRFFAVRPEGSVSTLKIQRTERGDSAVYLCASSPTPTGRANTEAFFGQGTRLTVV.

In nucleotides, the CDR3 is TGTGCCAGCAGCTCACGGGGACAGGGCGCCGCTAACTATGGCTACACCTTC. Encoded protein: CASSSRGQGAANYGYTF. The V and J genes are TRBV5-6 and TRBJ1-2; TRBD1 agrees at 9 bases. Germline CDR1 reads SGHDT; CDR2 reads YYEEEE. The CDR3 spans 17 residues. V was clipped by 3 bases and J by 0 bases; unmatched bases: 9.

This clone appeared a single time. V is TRBV4-1 and J is TRBJ1-2; no reliable D call. V lost 3 bases and J 7 bases, leaving 12 bases between the germline ends. The CDR3 totals 13 residues. Germline V CDR1 and CDR2: MGHRA, YSYEKL. The CDR3 nucleotides are TGCGCCAGCAGCCACCCTCCCCCGAGTGGCTACACCTTC. This codes for CASSHPPPSGYTF.

The chain uses TRBV5-4 and TRBJ1-5, with a possible D match to TRBD1 (6 bases). Germline loops: CDR1 SGHNT, CDR2 YYREEE (reference sequence). V lost 4 bases and J lost 2, with 10 bases in between. This CDR3 is 14 amino acids long. This CDR3 reads CASSVQGGNQPQHF. As DNA, the CDR3 is TGTGCCAGCAGCGTACAGGGAGGCAATCAGCCCCAGCATTTT. Full variable domain (missing parts from reference TRBV5-4 and TRBJ1-5): ETGVTQSPTHLIKTRGQQVTLRCSSQSGHNTVSWYQQALGQGPQFIFQYYREEENGRGNFPPRFSGLQFPNYSSELNVNALELDDSALYLCASSVQGGNQPQHFGDGTRLSIL.